This T cell receptor (beta chain) was captured by sequencing in a study of CXCR3-negative and CXCR3-positive naive CD8 T cells (dated by TCRdb to about 2019). Background for the entire study: In total, 120 million to 150 million TRB reads were obtained, which works out to roughly 1.5 +/- 0.3 million reads per library. The TRBV-TRBJ cluster analysis covered naive subsets from about 5 donors and memory cells from 3 donors. Diversity and physicochemical repertoire analyses were performed on around 10 donors pooled from two independent experiments. Broader findings and caveats from the paper: Freshly isolated PBMCs were used for most assays because CXCR3 expression went down partially after cryopreservation. Compared with CXCR3-negative naive cells, CXCR3-positive naive cells had TRB CDR3s with higher hydrophobicity (lower Kidera factor 4), lower energy, and higher strength and volume indices. Repertoire diversity was comparably high in both naive subsets but much lower in memory CD8+ T cells. Because surface CD5, which is linked to self-reactivity in mice, was comparable between the naive subsets, TCR interaction strength was also inferred from the physicochemical properties of TRB CDR3s. Within the same donor, TRBV-TRBJ usage looked similar between naive CXCR3-negative and CXCR3-positive cells, but memory cells had distinct patterns.

CDR1 and CDR2, looked up from the germline V gene, are ENHRY and SYGVKD. Counted from cysteine to phenylalanine, this CDR3 has 15 amino acids. The DNA is unrecorded. The listed sequencing device is NextSeq 550. The Human TCR Profiling Kit (MiLaboratory) was used to make UMI-labeled 5' RACE TRB cDNA libraries. The full amount of extracted RNA was used for cDNA synthesis, and the full amount of resulting cDNA was used for PCR amplification. Libraries were prepared in parallel with an identical number of PCR cycles. The paper's processing steps were these. With a requirement of at least two reads per UMI, MIGEC and MiXCR extracted about 49,000 +/- 11,000 unique UMI-labeled TRB cDNA molecules per library. On average, each library contained 40,000 +/- 10,000 functional in-frame TRB CDR3 nucleotide clonotypes without stop codons. Diversity metrics, including normalized Shannon-Wiener and Chao1, were computed in VDJtools after downsampling to 5000 UMI-labeled TRB molecules per sample. For the central five CDR3 residues, VDJtools calculated physicochemical properties weighted by clonotype size, namely interaction energy, strength, volume and Kidera factor 4. Through TCRdb reprocessing, the reads give one entry per CDR3 protein sequence; DNA is omitted. The V and J calls come from TCRdb's annotation, not from the publication. This sample's clone table shows under 85,000 distinct CDR3 sequences. About 1.6% of the sample is taken by the ten largest.

For every CD8+ T cell subset, some 310,000 cells were flow-sorted straight into RLT lysis buffer, and each subset was sorted in triplicate. To exclude memory contaminants, naive CD8+ T cells were stringently defined as CD45RO-CCR7+CD27+CD95-. Using standard density gradient centrifugation, peripheral blood mononuclear cells were isolated from buffy coats. A FACSAria III was used to flow-sort naive CD8+ T cells into CXCR3-negative and CXCR3-positive populations. An RNeasy Mini Kit was used to extract total RNA from the sorted cells. A remark on this clonotype: Its antigen remains unidentified.

This sequence originates from a human donor in good health. Some clones in this sample may be carry-over from other donors' samples. The sequencing input was naive CXCR3- CD8+ T cells from blood. The cell subset or site tag for this specimen amounts to: CD45RO-CCR7+CD27+CD95- naive CD8+ T cells lacking CXCR3 (TNR3-). The chain was built from TRBV10-3 and TRBJ2-7; TCRdb's assignment of TRBD1 cannot be checked, as there is no DNA. Here the CDR3 is given as CAISEQTGSGDEQYF.